These 9 T cell receptor beta chains share one sample of origin, sequenced in a study of technical replicates of blood from several donors. The method was immunoSEQ multiplex PCR; TCRdb's version includes in-frame clones alone and lacks a portion of them. This sample has tens of thousands of clones; around 90% occur once, and the top ten carry over 0.25%. Material: T cells isolated from PBMCs. All receptors come from a human donor in good health.

The sample holds one count of this clone. The chain links TRBV9 to TRBJ1-1, with D perhaps TRBD1 (5 bases). The ends were cut back, 3 bases at V and 11 bases at J, with 14 bases in the middle. The CDR3 runs to 12 residues. Germline CDR1 is SGDLS and CDR2 is YYNGEE. The CDR3 spells CASSGGGLGAFF. DNA for the CDR3: TGTGCCAGCAGCGGGGGGGGGTTGGGTGCTTTCTTT.

This sequence joins TRBV9 and TRBJ2-5; D not resolved. The length of the CDR3 is 14 residues. Trimming cost V 1 base and J 1 base, with 8 bases left between them. The V gene's germline CDR1 is SGDLS and CDR2 YYNGEE. CDR3 coding DNA: TGTGCCAGCAGCGTACCAGGCTTCCAAGAGACCCAGTACTTC. Protein sequence: CASSVPGFQETQYF.

V gene TRBV27 combines with J gene TRBJ1-1, with 9 positions matching TRBD1. This CDR3 comprises 16 residues. The ends lost 5 bases at V and 10 bases at J; junction bases unmatched: 17. Germline V gives CDR1 MNHEY, CDR2 SMNVEV (reference sequence). CDR3 sequence: CASSQIGTGIDAVAFF. In DNA, the CDR3 is TGTGCCAGCAGTCAGATAGGGACAGGGATTGACGCGGTAGCTTTCTTT.

V and J are TRBV18 and TRBJ2-5, with 7 positions matching TRBD1. Germline trimming cut 4 bases from V and 2 bases from J; bases unmatched to any gene: 4. The germline gives CDR1 KGHSH, CDR2 LQKENI. The CDR3 runs to 14 residues. The CDR3 region has the DNA TGTGCCAGCTCACGGGGACAGATACAAGAGACCCAGTACTTC. Amino acid sequence: CASSRGQIQETQYF.

The genes are TRBV5-6 and TRBJ2-3, with TRBD1 matching over 7 bases. Germline-derived CDR1 and CDR2 are SGHDT and YYEEEE. The ends lost 0 bases at V and 2 bases at J; junction bases unmatched: 6. CDR3 length: 16 residues. CDR3 in amino acids: CASSLGLRGNTDTQYF. CDR3 nucleotide sequence: TGTGCCAGCAGCTTGGGGCTCAGGGGGAACACAGATACGCAGTATTTT.

This chain joins TRBV5-5 and TRBJ2-7; 12 positions agree with TRBD1. Germline V gene data show CDR1 as SGHKS and CDR2 as YYEKEE (reference sequence). V shed 4 bases and J 4 bases; nucleotides not matched to a gene: 6. CDR3 length: 15 residues. This chain's CDR3 is CASSHGTGGAYEQYF. The CDR3, as DNA: TGTGCCAGCAGCCACGGGACAGGGGGCGCGTACGAGCAGTACTTC.

The gene calls are TRBV5-1 and TRBJ1-2; 8 bases line up with TRBD1. V trimming: 7 bases; J trimming: 4 bases; junction bases outside the gene matches: 9. The CDR3 contains 14 residues. Germline CDR1 and CDR2: SGHRS and YFSETQ. In DNA form, the CDR3 reads TGCGCCAGCGGACCCGGGACAGGTCTCTATGGCTACACCTTC. Protein product: CASGPGTGLYGYTF.

This rearrangement joins TRBV27 to TRBJ1-1, with TRBD1 identical over 8 bases. The CDR3 sequence is 18 residues long. Germline CDR1 reads MNHEY; CDR2 reads SMNVEV (reference sequence). V gave up 5 bases and J gave up 1 base; unmatched junction bases: 15. The DNA of the CDR3 is TGTGCCAGCAGTCCGCGTACCAGGGGGCTTACCAGGAACACTGAAGCTTTCTTT. This translates into CASSPRTRGLTRNTEAFF.

Here the CDR3 reads CASSLQGGEGSPLHF. The CDR3 nucleotides read TGTGCCAGCAGCCTTCAAGGAGGTGAGGGTTCACCCCTCCACTTT. This chain joins TRBV9 and TRBJ1-6; D not certain. This CDR3 is built from 15 residues. V lost 4 bases to trimming and J lost 9 bases, with 17 bases between them. Germline V gene lookup returns CDR1 SGDLS and CDR2 YYNGEE.